Listed below are T cell receptor beta chains from one sample, sequenced in a study of cytomegalovirus exposure and HLA in healthy donors. This table comes from immunoSEQ multiplex PCR, and its TCRdb copy is limited to in-frame clones, with some not included. The sample consists of around 170,000 clones, more than 65% of them appearing once. Sequences were obtained from PBMCs. Every receptor here comes from a man between 50 and 59 years old in good health and CMV-seronegative. Each CDR3 is given without its conserved first and last residue. A D gene is named only where the DNA matches it firmly.

TRBD1	11	TRBV7-9	ASSLQGAETQY
TRBD1	11	TRBV6-5	ASTNRGNTEAF
TRBD2	15	TRBV27	ASSLRLAGGRFNEQY
NA	11	TRBV11-2	ASRGDGGQPQH
NA	14	TRBV5-1	ASSLRSGEGGTEAF
NA	13	TRBV2	ASSVEGGDNSPLH
NA	10	TRBV15	ATSGGGYEQY
NA	10	TRBV10-3	AISRLGYEQF
NA	15	TRBV7-2	ASSPMGGRTGATEAF
NA	14	TRBV11-2	ASSVPGHISSYEQY
NA	15	TRBV5-8	ASSWPGLPKTNEKLF
NA	9	TRBV29-1	SATSTDTQY
NA	14	TRBV27	ASSSLGTGGRNTIY
TRBD1	15	TRBV7-2	ASSSDPGTVGTDTQY
NA	13	TRBV18	ASSPQGHLNQPQH
NA	12	TRBV7-2	ASSLVIGDTEAF
TRBD1	10	TRBV2	ASSSDRGGYT